This T cell receptor (beta chain) was observed in a study of identical twins. Overall study findings and caveats: Insertions ran lower in abundant cord blood beta clonotypes, though not in memory repertoires. Alpha sequences out of frame and shared by twins had excess low generation probability.

TCRdb reprocessed the 5' RACE reads with MiXCR, giving one entry per CDR3 protein. Of some 570,000 distinct CDR3 sequences listed, about 20% are singletons. A remark on this clonotype: Its antigen is undetermined.

Germline V gene sequence: CDR1 SQVTM, CDR2 ANQGSEA. Trimming removed 6 bases at V and 5 bases at J, with 16 bases between. The CDR3 has 13 residues. In addition, the sample was reused for a study of yellow fever vaccine responses in identical twins.

The TCR was taken from a woman aged 18-30 years in good health. The chain combines TRBV29-1 with TRBJ2-5; maybe TRBD1 (8 bases). Sequenced: CD4+ T cells sorted from blood. The CDR3 reads CSVYRGGGETQYF. The CDR3 DNA reads TGCAGCGTATACAGGGGGGGGGGGGAGACCCAGTACTTC.